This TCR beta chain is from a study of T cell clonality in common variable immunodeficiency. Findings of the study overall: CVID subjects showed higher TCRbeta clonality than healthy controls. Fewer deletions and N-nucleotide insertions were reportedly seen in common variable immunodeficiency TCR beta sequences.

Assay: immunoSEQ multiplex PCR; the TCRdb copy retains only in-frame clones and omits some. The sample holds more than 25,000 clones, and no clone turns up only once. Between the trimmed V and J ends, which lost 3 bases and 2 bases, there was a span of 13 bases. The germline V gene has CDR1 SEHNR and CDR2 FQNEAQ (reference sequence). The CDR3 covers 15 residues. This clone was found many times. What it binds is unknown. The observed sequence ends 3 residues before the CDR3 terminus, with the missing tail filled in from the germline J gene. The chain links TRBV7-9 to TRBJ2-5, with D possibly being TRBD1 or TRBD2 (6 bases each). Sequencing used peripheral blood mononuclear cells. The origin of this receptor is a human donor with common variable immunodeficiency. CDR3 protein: CASSFGRRGQETQYF. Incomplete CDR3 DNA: TGTGCCAGCAGCTTTGGTCGGAGGGGGCAAGAGACC.